This TCR beta chain was sequenced for a study of blood T cell repertoires in COVID-19. In the study overall: The samples span acute and convalescent COVID-19 from the United States, Italy and Spain.

Germline-derived CDR1 and CDR2 are MGHRA and YSYEKL. This CDR3 comprises 15 residues. Deletions cut 0 bases from V and 7 bases from J, with 15 bases between. Cohort 3 recovery required two negative PCRs, clearance, or symptom resolution. The protocol was immunoSEQ multiplex PCR, while the TCRdb copy is restricted to in-frame clones and leaves out a portion. The repertoire holds 150,000 to 200,000 clones, with about 90% as singletons. The TCR comes from a woman aged 18-29 years who had recovered from COVID-19. The chain carries TRBV4-1 and TRBJ2-5; D not resolved. The sample comprised PBMCs or T cells enriched from blood (not recorded which). The CDR3 nucleotides read TGCGCCAGCAGCCAAGAGGCGGTTCCACCGGGGACCCAGTACTTC. It is translated as CASSQEAVPPGTQYF.